The clone carrying this TCR beta chain was counted at least ten times. Its antigen is unidentified. This entry comes from a study of early T cells in non-severe SARS-CoV-2 infection. Study information: Sequencing input comprised bulk RNA from unsorted whole blood; chain pairing was not available.

Unique molecular identifiers tagged individual cDNA molecules. TCRdb fed the 5' RACE reads into MiXCR, producing one record per CDR3 protein. The top ten hold 30% of the sample, which has more than 35,000 distinct CDR3 sequences, 5.3% seen once. This CDR3 has 13 residues. Germline-derived CDR1 and CDR2 are SGHRS and YFSETQ. V was pared by 4 bases and J by 8 bases, with 10 bases between. Study findings and constraints: Comparison of clonotypes with VDJdb favored anti-spike CD8 responses while missing private and CD4 specificities.

The chain joins TRBV5-1 to TRBJ1-6; D remains ambiguous. Sequencing used whole blood. The clonotype comes from an adult who was a healthcare worker with PCR-confirmed SARS-CoV-2 infection or an uninfected control (not recorded which). Here the CDR3 reads CASSQHSDSPLHF. The CDR3 DNA follows: TGCGCCAGCAGCCAACACAGTGATTCACCCCTCCACTTT.